The rows below give T cell receptor beta chains drawn from one sample of a study of cytomegalovirus exposure and HLA in healthy donors. The assay was immunoSEQ multiplex PCR, and TCRdb's table has in-frame clones only and misses some. The table has hundreds of thousands of clones, approximately 90% seen once; the top ten hold around 1%. Material: PBMCs. The receptors originated from a young woman in good health and CMV-seronegative. The CDR3 runs from the conserved cysteine through the conserved F or W. Fields, in order: D gene, V gene, J gene, clone size, CDR3 protein, CDR3 DNA. A D gene is named only where the DNA matches it firmly. Rows may omit the clone size; those that give it use once, few, many or a size class.

d_call: NA
v_call: TRBV6-1
j_call: TRBJ2-7
clone_size: NA
cdr3_aa: CASIPDGTAYEQYF
cdr3_nt: TGTGCCAGCATCCCAGATGGGACTGCCTACGAGCAGTACTTC

d_call: NA
v_call: TRBV15
j_call: TRBJ1-1
clone_size: NA
cdr3_aa: CATGWGDTEAFF
cdr3_nt: TGTGCCACCGGCTGGGGGGACACTGAAGCTTTCTTT

d_call: NA
v_call: TRBV4-1
j_call: TRBJ2-7
clone_size: NA
cdr3_aa: CASSPRGYEQYF
cdr3_nt: TGCGCCAGCAGCCCTAGGGGTTACGAGCAGTACTTC

d_call: TRBD1
v_call: TRBV4-1
j_call: TRBJ2-1
clone_size: NA
cdr3_aa: CASSFRTGRIDNEQFF
cdr3_nt: TGCGCCAGCAGCTTCCGGACAGGGCGAATAGACAATGAGCAGTTCTTC

d_call: NA
v_call: TRBV2
j_call: TRBJ1-4
clone_size: NA
cdr3_aa: CASSGGGLGEKLFF
cdr3_nt: TGTGCCAGCAGTGGCGGGGGGCTGGGTGAAAAACTGTTTTTT

d_call: NA
v_call: TRBV9
j_call: TRBJ2-1
clone_size: NA
cdr3_aa: CASSVASAGEQFF
cdr3_nt: TGTGCCAGCAGCGTCGCCTCTGCGGGTGAGCAGTTCTTC

d_call: NA
v_call: TRBV7-9
j_call: TRBJ2-5
clone_size: NA
cdr3_aa: CASSFSPGTRLDETQYF
cdr3_nt: TGTGCCAGCAGCTTTTCACCCGGGACAAGGTTAGACGAGACCCAGTACTTC

d_call: NA
v_call: TRBV4-1
j_call: TRBJ1-5
clone_size: NA
cdr3_aa: CASSQDGSQPQHF
cdr3_nt: TGCGCCAGCAGCCAAGATGGTAGTCAGCCCCAGCATTTT

d_call: NA
v_call: TRBV9
j_call: TRBJ2-6
clone_size: NA
cdr3_aa: CASSVTGQGSGGANVLTF
cdr3_nt: TGTGCCAGCAGCGTAACTGGGCAGGGGTCGGGTGGGGCCAACGTCCTGACTTTC

d_call: NA
v_call: TRBV29-1
j_call: TRBJ2-3
clone_size: NA
cdr3_aa: CSADHSTDTQYF
cdr3_nt: TGCAGCGCTGATCATAGCACAGATACGCAGTATTTT

d_call: NA
v_call: TRBV5-4
j_call: TRBJ2-1
clone_size: NA
cdr3_aa: CASRQGGYNEQFF
cdr3_nt: TGTGCCAGCAGACAGGGTGGCTACAATGAGCAGTTCTTC

d_call: NA
v_call: TRBV29-1
j_call: TRBJ2-7
clone_size: NA
cdr3_aa: CSVEDLNSYGRGEQYF
cdr3_nt: TGCAGCGTTGAAGATCTGAATTCGTATGGGCGGGGCGAGCAGTACTTC

d_call: NA
v_call: TRBV6-1
j_call: TRBJ1-1
clone_size: once
cdr3_aa: CASSERLGAATEAFF
cdr3_nt: TGTGCCAGCAGTGAACGCCTGGGAGCCGCCACTGAAGCTTTCTTT

d_call: NA
v_call: TRBV6-5
j_call: TRBJ1-1
clone_size: NA
cdr3_aa: CASSLIDRTEAFF
cdr3_nt: TGTGCCAGCAGTTTGATCGACAGAACTGAAGCTTTCTTT

d_call: NA
v_call: TRBV5-1
j_call: TRBJ2-1
clone_size: NA
cdr3_aa: CASSLRLAINEQFF
cdr3_nt: TGCGCCAGCAGCTTGAGGCTAGCCATCAATGAGCAGTTCTTC

d_call: NA
v_call: TRBV5-6
j_call: TRBJ2-5
clone_size: NA
cdr3_aa: CASSFLLDSFQETQYF
cdr3_nt: TGTGCCAGCAGCTTTCTGTTGGACAGCTTCCAAGAGACCCAGTACTTC

d_call: TRBD2
v_call: TRBV7-2
j_call: TRBJ2-1
clone_size: NA
cdr3_aa: CASSPTSGVVNEQFF
cdr3_nt: TGTGCCAGCAGCCCAACTAGCGGGGTGGTCAATGAGCAGTTCTTC

d_call: TRBD2
v_call: TRBV7-2
j_call: TRBJ2-5
clone_size: few
cdr3_aa: CASSPNSGRQETQYF
cdr3_nt: TGTGCCAGCAGCCCCAATAGCGGGAGACAAGAGACCCAGTACTTC

d_call: TRBD1
v_call: TRBV2
j_call: TRBJ2-7
clone_size: NA
cdr3_aa: CASSATGASPKPYEQYF
cdr3_nt: TGTGCCAGCAGCGCCACAGGGGCGTCACCCAAACCCTACGAGCAGTACTTC

d_call: TRBD1
v_call: TRBV25-1
j_call: TRBJ2-7
clone_size: NA
cdr3_aa: CASGEGTGISYEQYF
cdr3_nt: TGTGCCAGCGGCGAAGGGACAGGGATTTCCTACGAGCAGTACTTC

d_call: NA
v_call: TRBV15
j_call: TRBJ2-1
clone_size: NA
cdr3_aa: CATSSRAVEAYNEQFF
cdr3_nt: TGTGCCACCAGCAGTCGTGCGGTGGAAGCCTACAATGAGCAGTTCTTC

d_call: NA
v_call: TRBV28
j_call: TRBJ1-5
clone_size: NA
cdr3_aa: CASSLMSGNQPQHF
cdr3_nt: TGTGCCAGCAGTTTAATGTCCGGGAATCAGCCCCAGCATTTT

d_call: NA
v_call: TRBV18
j_call: TRBJ1-2
clone_size: NA
cdr3_aa: CASSRQALDGYTF
cdr3_nt: TGTGCCAGCTCACGACAGGCCCTAGATGGCTACACCTTC

d_call: TRBD1
v_call: TRBV11-2
j_call: TRBJ2-1
clone_size: NA
cdr3_aa: CASSLDLGQGLYNEQFF
cdr3_nt: TGTGCCAGCAGCTTAGATTTGGGACAGGGGCTATACAATGAGCAGTTCTTC

d_call: TRBD1
v_call: TRBV2
j_call: TRBJ1-1
clone_size: NA
cdr3_aa: CASSVTGTEAFF
cdr3_nt: TGTGCCAGCAGCGTGACAGGGACTGAAGCTTTCTTT

d_call: NA
v_call: TRBV18
j_call: TRBJ2-7
clone_size: NA
cdr3_aa: CASSPTGYEQYF
cdr3_nt: TGTGCCAGCTCACCAACCGGCTACGAGCAGTACTTC

d_call: TRBD1
v_call: TRBV12-5
j_call: TRBJ2-2
clone_size: NA
cdr3_aa: CASGLVRTGGTGELFF
cdr3_nt: TGTGCTAGTGGTTTGGTACGTACAGGGGGGACCGGGGAGCTGTTTTTT

d_call: TRBD2
v_call: TRBV2
j_call: TRBJ2-3
clone_size: NA
cdr3_aa: CASTAAGGRDTQYF
cdr3_nt: TGTGCCAGCACAGCGGCGGGGGGCCGAGATACGCAGTATTTT

d_call: TRBD2
v_call: TRBV7-2
j_call: TRBJ2-7
clone_size: once
cdr3_aa: CASSGASGGGEQYF
cdr3_nt: TGTGCCAGCAGCGGGGCTAGCGGGGGCGGCGAGCAGTACTTC

d_call: NA
v_call: TRBV6-5
j_call: TRBJ2-7
clone_size: NA
cdr3_aa: CASNPTGEQYF
cdr3_nt: TGTGCCAGCAACCCCACGGGCGAGCAGTACTTC

d_call: TRBD1
v_call: TRBV5-1
j_call: TRBJ2-2
clone_size: NA
cdr3_aa: CASSTGQGAITGELFF
cdr3_nt: TGCGCCAGCAGCACCGGACAGGGGGCGATCACCGGGGAGCTGTTTTTT

d_call: TRBD2
v_call: TRBV9
j_call: TRBJ2-2
clone_size: NA
cdr3_aa: CASSPGLAGNTGELFF
cdr3_nt: TGTGCCAGCAGCCCGGGACTAGCGGGGAACACCGGGGAGCTGTTTTTT

d_call: TRBD2
v_call: TRBV9
j_call: TRBJ2-1
clone_size: NA
cdr3_aa: CASREVAGGYNEQFF
cdr3_nt: TGTGCCAGCAGAGAGGTGGCGGGAGGTTACAATGAGCAGTTCTTC

d_call: TRBD1
v_call: TRBV7-2
j_call: TRBJ2-7
clone_size: few
cdr3_aa: CASSLPGQPISEQYF
cdr3_nt: TGTGCCAGCAGCCTCCCGGGACAGCCGATTTCGGAGCAGTACTTC

d_call: TRBD1
v_call: TRBV19
j_call: TRBJ1-2
clone_size: NA
cdr3_aa: CASSIETLGGGNGYTF
cdr3_nt: TGTGCCAGTAGTATAGAAACGTTAGGGGGCGGTAATGGCTACACCTTC

d_call: NA
v_call: TRBV6-1
j_call: TRBJ1-1
clone_size: NA
cdr3_aa: CASVLGVPAGEAFF
cdr3_nt: TGTGCCAGTGTATTAGGGGTTCCAGCGGGTGAAGCTTTCTTT

d_call: TRBD2
v_call: TRBV5-5
j_call: TRBJ2-7
clone_size: NA
cdr3_aa: CASSLRTSGTSSYEQYF
cdr3_nt: TGTGCCAGCAGCTTAAGGACTAGCGGGACAAGCTCCTACGAGCAGTACTTC

d_call: TRBD2
v_call: TRBV11-1
j_call: TRBJ2-3
clone_size: NA
cdr3_aa: CASSLTGTSGIRSTDTQYF
cdr3_nt: TGTGCCAGCAGCTTAACTGGGACTAGCGGGATTCGTAGCACAGATACGCAGTATTTT

d_call: NA
v_call: TRBV7-2
j_call: TRBJ1-2
clone_size: NA
cdr3_aa: CASSLRRSVGYTF
cdr3_nt: TGTGCCAGCAGCTTAAGGAGATCCGTGGGCTACACCTTC

d_call: NA
v_call: TRBV14
j_call: TRBJ2-7
clone_size: NA
cdr3_aa: CASSQKWGPSYEQYF
cdr3_nt: TGTGCCAGCAGCCAAAAGTGGGGGCCCTCCTACGAGCAGTACTTC

d_call: TRBD1
v_call: TRBV9
j_call: TRBJ1-1
clone_size: once
cdr3_aa: CASSAQGEAFF
cdr3_nt: TGTGCCAGCAGCGCACAGGGGGAAGCTTTCTTT

d_call: TRBD2
v_call: TRBV4-2
j_call: TRBJ2-3
clone_size: NA
cdr3_aa: CASSQGRLAVDTQYF
cdr3_nt: TGTGCCAGCAGCCAAGGGCGCCTAGCGGTAGATACGCAGTATTTT

d_call: NA
v_call: TRBV7-2
j_call: TRBJ2-7
clone_size: NA
cdr3_aa: CASSFDVGAYYEQYF
cdr3_nt: TGTGCCAGCAGCTTCGACGTTGGGGCCTACTACGAGCAGTACTTC

d_call: TRBD2
v_call: TRBV5-1
j_call: TRBJ2-1
clone_size: NA
cdr3_aa: CASSLAGIYNEQFF
cdr3_nt: TGCGCCAGCAGCCTAGCGGGGATTTACAATGAGCAGTTCTTC

d_call: NA
v_call: TRBV9
j_call: TRBJ2-2
clone_size: once
cdr3_aa: CASTGLLWGQGLFF
cdr3_nt: TGTGCCAGCACCGGACTGTTGTGGGGACAAGGGCTGTTTTTT

d_call: NA
v_call: TRBV11-2
j_call: TRBJ1-2
clone_size: NA
cdr3_aa: CASRSGYGYTF
cdr3_nt: TGTGCCAGCAGGTCCGGCTATGGCTACACCTTC

d_call: NA
v_call: TRBV18
j_call: TRBJ1-1
clone_size: NA
cdr3_aa: CASSVLTEAFF
cdr3_nt: TGTGCCAGCTCAGTACTTACTGAAGCTTTCTTT

d_call: NA
v_call: TRBV11-2
j_call: TRBJ2-7
clone_size: NA
cdr3_aa: CASSLWDTYEQYF
cdr3_nt: TGTGCCAGCAGCTTATGGGACACCTACGAGCAGTACTTC

d_call: TRBD1
v_call: TRBV5-6
j_call: TRBJ2-5
clone_size: NA
cdr3_aa: CASSFLDRGLETQYF
cdr3_nt: TGTGCCAGCAGCTTCTTAGACAGGGGACTAGAGACCCAGTACTTC

d_call: TRBD2
v_call: TRBV18
j_call: TRBJ2-1
clone_size: NA
cdr3_aa: CASSRILRTPGTSGYNEQFF
cdr3_nt: TGTGCCAGCTCACGGATCCTCAGGACACCCGGGACTAGCGGATACAATGAGCAGTTCTTC

d_call: NA
v_call: TRBV14
j_call: TRBJ1-5
clone_size: NA
cdr3_aa: CASSRLDSGNQPQHF
cdr3_nt: TGTGCCAGCAGCCGATTGGACAGTGGCAATCAGCCCCAGCATTTT

d_call: NA
v_call: TRBV4-1
j_call: TRBJ2-5
clone_size: NA
cdr3_aa: CASSQVKGGVGQETQYF
cdr3_nt: TGCGCCAGCAGCCAAGTCAAAGGGGGGGTTGGGCAAGAGACCCAGTACTTC

d_call: TRBD2
v_call: TRBV13
j_call: TRBJ2-3
clone_size: NA
cdr3_aa: CASSFRLAGGPSTYTQYF
cdr3_nt: TGTGCCAGCAGCTTCCGGCTAGCGGGGGGCCCCTCCACATATACGCAGTATTTT

d_call: NA
v_call: TRBV25-1
j_call: TRBJ2-5
clone_size: NA
cdr3_aa: CASRRPGSQETQYF
cdr3_nt: TGTGCCAGCAGGAGGCCCGGAAGCCAAGAGACCCAGTACTTC

d_call: TRBD2
v_call: TRBV4-3
j_call: TRBJ2-7
clone_size: NA
cdr3_aa: CASSQGMGGTYEQYF
cdr3_nt: TGCGCCAGCAGCCAGGGGATGGGGGGGACCTACGAGCAGTACTTC

d_call: TRBD2
v_call: TRBV4-3
j_call: TRBJ2-1
clone_size: NA
cdr3_aa: CASSQGEREGNEQFF
cdr3_nt: TGCGCCAGCAGCCAAGGGGAGCGGGAGGGTAATGAGCAGTTCTTC

d_call: TRBD1
v_call: TRBV5-1
j_call: TRBJ1-2
clone_size: NA
cdr3_aa: CASSFGTGEGYTF
cdr3_nt: TGCGCCAGCAGCTTCGGGACAGGGGAAGGCTACACCTTC

d_call: TRBD2
v_call: TRBV5-1
j_call: TRBJ2-7
clone_size: NA
cdr3_aa: CASSLASGGSTYEQYF
cdr3_nt: TGCGCCAGCAGCTTGGCTTCCGGCGGGAGTACTTACGAGCAGTACTTC

d_call: TRBD1
v_call: TRBV29-1
j_call: TRBJ2-7
clone_size: NA
cdr3_aa: CSVTRGQGVYEQYF
cdr3_nt: TGCAGCGTCACTAGGGGACAGGGTGTCTACGAGCAGTACTTC